This TCR beta chain appears in the sequencing data of a study of blood T cell repertoires in COVID-19. Turning to the study itself: COVID-19 samples collected from the United States, Italy and Spain covered acute and convalescent phases. In each case, the material was cDNA or gDNA derived from T cells, B-cell-depleted T cells, or PBMCs.

The CDR3 loop spans 15 amino acids. From germline, CDR1 is SGHVS and CDR2 FQNEAQ. With 0 bases clipped from V and 0 bases from J, the junction kept 1 base outside the gene matches. The table lists this clone with a few counts. TCRdb's copy holds only in-frame clones and misses some; the assay was immunoSEQ multiplex PCR. The table lists roughly 100,000 clones, around four fifths of them singletons, with about 4.8% in the top ten. This chain connects TRBV7-8 to TRBJ1-1; the match to TRBD1 covers 7 bases. The receptor's source is a man aged 60 to 69 with acute or convalescent COVID-19. The sequenced sample consisted of peripheral blood. The CDR3 loop reads CASSLAGTVNTEAFF. CDR3 nucleotide sequence: TGTGCCAGCAGCTTAGCCGGGACAGTGAACACTGAAGCTTTCTTT.